The clone carrying this TCR beta chain was seen at least ten times. Here immunoSEQ multiplex PCR was the method, and the copy in TCRdb shows in-frame clones only, minus some. The sample contains 220,000 or so clones, roughly 84% of which appear only once. These data come from a study of blood T cell repertoires in COVID-19. Background on the study: Nucleic acid was either cDNA or gDNA, and it came from T cells, B-cell-depleted T cells, or PBMCs.

Germline CDR1 SNHLY, CDR2 FYNNEI. The V and J ends lost 8 bases and 8 bases respectively, with 16 bases between them. This CDR3 comprises 13 residues. Sequenced sample: peripheral blood. This sequence joins TRBV2 and TRBJ2-1, with D tentatively TRBD2 (5 bases). This clonotype was obtained from a woman aged 55-70 years with acute or convalescent COVID-19. CDR3 nucleotide sequence: TGTGCCAGCGAGGCCCCCCTTAGCGATGAGCAGTTCTTC. This sequence encodes CASEAPLSDEQFF. Looking up the rest from reference TRBV2 and TRBJ2-1 gives the full variable domain: EPEVTQTPSHQVTQMGQEVILRCVPISNHLYFYWYRQILGQKVEFLVSFYNNEISEKSEIFDDQFSVERPDGSNFTLKIRSTKLEDSAMYFCASEAPLSDEQFFGPGTRLTVL.